The sequence of this T cell receptor beta chain was determined in a study of shared clonotypes between healthy human individuals. At the level of the study: Per donor, CD8 memory used one plate, CD8 naive used two, CD4 memory used three and CD4 naive used three.

To note about this clone: Its target is unknown.

CDR1 and CDR2 from the germline V gene are MNHEY and SVGAGI. This CDR3 is built from 15 residues. With V trimmed by 5 bases and J by 7 bases, 7 bases remained unmatched. General observations from the study: The diversity represented, both genetic and in exposure history, was limited by few donors. Sorted-subset sequencing was shown by rarefaction to be incomplete despite large depth.

CD45RO-negative, CCR7-positively selected cells formed the naive CD8 fraction, excluding terminally differentiated effector memory CD45RA+ cells. In the study's own analysis: ImmunoSEQ gave junction-only sequences without quality scores, so filtering differed. The repertoire was sequenced with immunoSEQ multiplex PCR; TCRdb's copy has only in-frame clones and lacks some. That table supplies the V and J calls and clone size; D and trimming were determined from the DNA. The profile covers 1.5 million to 2.5 million clones, with roughly 95% appearing a single time and less than 1.5% taken by the ten largest.

The chain carries TRBV6-5 and TRBJ1-4; TRBD1 agrees at 10 bases. The sample taken for sequencing was naive CD8+ T cells sorted from blood. The clonotype originates from a man aged 18 to 29 in good health. The CDR3 nucleotides read TGTGCCAGCAGTGGGACAGGGGAAGGTAGTGAAAAACTGTTTTTT. This translates into CASSGTGEGSEKLFF.